This record looks at one T cell receptor beta chain sequence and its context. What it recognizes is unknown. J gave up 2 bases and V 8 bases, and 9 bases lay outside the gene matches. Germline CDR1 is KGHSH and CDR2 is LQKENI. The CDR3 runs 15 residues. The data were obtained in a study of blood T cells in healthy people across ages. Study-wide background: Template switching captured about one barcoded beta molecule per two T cells. General observations from the study: Older age went with lower TCR beta diversity per million T cells, in a roughly linear way. Diversity was higher, and naive CD4+ cells more numerous, in long-lived donors than in aged donors. Strong correlation linked observed beta diversity and percent naive T cells.

It was with a sample-barcoded 5' primer and a J-beta primer mix that a second PCR of roughly 7 to 12 cycles was run. TCRdb independently ran MiXCR on the 5' RACE reads; one entry per CDR3 protein. Of 1.5 million to 2 million distinct CDR3 sequences listed, 28% are singletons. Sequenced sample: blood. The V gene is TRBV18, the J gene TRBJ2-1; 7 bases map to TRBD1. This TCR came from a woman in her thirties in good health. In nucleotides, the CDR3 is TGTGCCAGCGAAGGGACAGAAGGGCCCTACAATGAGCAGTTCTTC. This encodes CASEGTEGPYNEQFF.